This T cell receptor (beta chain) was found in a study of identical twins' blood T cells. The overall study: Roughly 50 million reads covered six alpha-chain and six beta-chain libraries. Study conclusions and caveats: Shared CDR3 clonotype counts tracked mainly the product of cloneset sizes.

The length of the CDR3 is 13 residues. Trimming took 0 bases from V and 8 from J, leaving 11 bases between them. In germline, CDR1 is GTSNPN, CDR2 SVGIG (reference sequence). TCR cDNA libraries came from RNA via a modified published protocol. Each CDR3 protein is one row after TCRdb ran MiXCR on the 5' RACE reads. The sample gives a few hundred thousand distinct CDR3 sequences, 25% to 35% of which show up once; roughly 5.5% is in the top ten. This clonotype has a handful of counts. The target antigen is unknown. This TCR derives from a woman between 18 and 49 years old in good health. This rearrangement joins TRBV30 to TRBJ1-5, with D tentatively TRBD1 (5 bases). The sample consisted of PBMCs. In DNA form, the CDR3 reads TGTGCCTGGAGTGTAACGGGGCCGGAGCCCCAGCATTTT. Its translation is CAWSVTGPEPQHF.